The 13 T cell receptor beta chains below were found in one sample sequenced in a study of T-cell memory formation after mild COVID-19. TCRdb called the 5' RACE reads again in MiXCR, with one record for every CDR3 protein. Of 180,000 or so distinct CDR3 sequences in the sample, roughly 11% were seen once. The sample taken for sequencing was PBMCs or a T cell subset sorted from them (not recorded which). The receptors were sampled from a man younger than 35 who had mild COVID-19 (a few samples of this study predate the infection). Cell type and time point are not known.

This clonotype turned up a few times. The rearrangement links TRBV3-1 to TRBJ1-5; D gene ambiguous. Trimming shortened V by 0 bases and J by 6 bases, and 9 bases separated the two germline ends. Germline V gene lookup returns CDR1 LGHDT and CDR2 YNNKEL (reference sequence). The CDR3 loop spans 14 amino acids. The DNA for the CDR3 is TGTGCCAGCAGCCAAGATCTGACTTTTCAGCCCCAGCATTTT. This translates into CASSQDLTFQPQHF. Variable domain in full (rest from reference TRBV3-1 and TRBJ1-5): DTAVSQTPKYLVTQMGNDKSIKCEQNLGHDTMYWYKQDSKKFLKIMFSYNNKELIINETVPNRFSPKSPDKAHLNLHINSLELGDSAVYFCASSQDLTFQPQHFGDGTRLSIL.

There are a few counts of this clonotype. V gene TRBV2 combines with J gene TRBJ2-3; D remains unclear. V lost 6 bases and J lost 4, with 14 bases in between. Germline V gene data show CDR1 as SNHLY and CDR2 as FYNNEI. The CDR3 contains 14 residues. CDR3 amino acids: CASRVLQDPDTQYF. As DNA, the CDR3 is TGTGCCAGCAGGGTTCTCCAGGATCCAGATACGCAGTATTTT. The complete variable domain, with remaining parts taken from reference TRBV2 and TRBJ2-3, reads EPEVTQTPSHQVTQMGQEVILRCVPISNHLYFYWYRQILGQKVEFLVSFYNNEISEKSEIFDDQFSVERPDGSNFTLKIRSTKLEDSAMYFCASRVLQDPDTQYFGPGTRLTVL.

The V gene is TRBV4-2, the J gene TRBJ2-2; 11 bases match TRBD2. Germline V gene sequence: CDR1 LGHNA, CDR2 YNFKEQ. The CDR3 is 15 amino acids. Unmatched junction bases numbered 3, after V lost 6 bases and J lost 3 bases. The DNA for the CDR3 is TGTGCCAGCAGGGGGACTAGCGGATACACCGGGGAGCTGTTTTTT. As protein: CASRGTSGYTGELFF.

This clonotype was seen only a few times. The genes are TRBV15 and TRBJ1-2, with a possible D match to TRBD1 (5 bases). V lost 3 bases, J lost 8 bases, and 13 bases lay in between. The germline CDR1 and CDR2 sequences are LNHNV and YYDKDF (reference sequence). The CDR3 runs 13 residues. The CDR3 region is CATSRGGADGYTF. CDR3 in DNA: TGTGCCACCAGCAGGGGAGGGGCAGACGGCTACACCTTC.

The V gene is TRBV5-6, the J gene TRBJ2-5; D possibly matches TRBD1 or TRBD2 (5 bases each). Germline CDR1 is SGHDT and CDR2 is YYEEEE. The CDR3 extends over 13 amino acids. V was clipped by 4 bases and J by 4 bases, with 11 bases between them. The CDR3 DNA reads TGTGCCAGCAGCCGGGGCAGTCGAGAGACCCAGTACTTC. Translating it yields CASSRGSRETQYF.

The chain recombines TRBV5-1 with TRBJ1-1; tentatively, D is TRBD1 (6 bases). Germline-derived CDR1 and CDR2 are SGHRS and YFSETQ. The V and J ends lost 4 bases and 4 bases respectively, with 17 bases between them. This CDR3 has 15 amino acids. The CDR3 nucleotides are TGCGCCAGCAGCCCGAGGGGGGGCGCGGGCACTGAAGCTTTCTTT. It codes for CASSPRGGAGTEAFF. Full variable domain (outside the CDR3, taken from reference TRBV5-1 and TRBJ1-1): KAGVTQTPRYLIKTRGQQVTLSCSPISGHRSVSWYQQTPGQGLQFLFEYFSETQRNKGNFPGRFSGRQFSNSRSEMNVSTLELGDSALYLCASSPRGGAGTEAFFGQGTRLTVV.

The J gene is TRBJ1-1, the V gene TRBV19; no reliable D call. V was trimmed by 6 bases and J by 1 base, leaving 9 bases between them. This CDR3 is 13 amino acids long. Germline CDR1 LNHDA, CDR2 SQIVND (reference sequence). This chain's CDR3 is CASSPRPNTEAFF. The CDR3 DNA is TGTGCCAGTAGCCCGCGCCCGAACACTGAAGCTTTCTTT.

The table lists this clonotype with a few counts. The chain recombines TRBV3-2 with TRBJ2-7; the table's D call of TRBD2 was not tested on the DNA. TRBV3-2 represents a pseudogene. The CDR3 length is 17 residues. The CDR3 DNA reads TGTGCCAGCAGCCAAGATATTCAGACTAGCGGGTCCTACGAGCAGTACGTC. This encodes CASSQDIQTSGSYEQYV.

This clonotype appeared many times. The gene calls are TRBV7-2 and TRBJ1-4; D is uncertain. The CDR3 loop spans 13 amino acids. V was pared by 5 bases and J by 7 bases, with 11 bases between. The germline V gene encodes CDR1 SGHTA and CDR2 FQGNSA. CDR3 protein: CASSRRRGEKLFF. Here the CDR3 DNA reads TGTGCCAGCAGCAGACGTCGGGGTGAAAAACTGTTTTTT.

This clonotype has only a few counts. The chain uses TRBV6-5 and TRBJ1-3; TRBD1 might be the D (5 bases). Trimming removed 0 bases from V and 3 bases from J, with 9 bases in between. Germline CDR1 reads MNHEY; CDR2 reads SVGAGI. This CDR3 has 15 amino acids. CDR3: CASSYSPGNGNTIYF. The CDR3, as DNA: TGTGCCAGCAGTTACTCTCCAGGGAATGGAAACACCATATATTTT.

This clonotype has at least ten counts. The chain employs TRBV27 and TRBJ2-1; 14 bases are a match to TRBD2. The V segment lost 6 bases and the J segment 12 bases; nucleotides outside the gene matches: 19. This CDR3 spans 18 amino acids. Per germline, CDR1 MNHEY and CDR2 SMNVEV (reference sequence). CDR3 in amino acids: CASSTYGTQTSGGATQFF. The CDR3, as DNA: TGTGCCAGCAGCACCTACGGGACGCAGACTAGCGGGGGGGCCACGCAGTTCTTC.

This clonotype was seen more than once but under ten times. J is TRBJ1-5 and V is TRBV12-3 or TRBV12-4, with D tentatively TRBD1 (5 bases). The CDR3 has 13 amino acids. V lost 3 bases and J 6 bases, leaving 9 bases between the germline ends. In DNA form, the CDR3 reads TGTGCCAGCAGTTTCAGGGAAAGTCAGCCCCAGCATTTT. Encoded protein: CASSFRESQPQHF.

This chain uses TRBV18 with TRBJ1-5; D uncertain. The CDR3 is 14 residues long. Germline V CDR1 and CDR2: KGHSH, LQKENI. V lost 2 bases, J lost 1 base, and 6 bases lay in between. The CDR3 loop is CASSPITSNQPQHF. The CDR3 coding sequence is TGTGCCAGCTCACCAATCACAAGCAATCAGCCCCAGCATTTT.